This entry features one T cell receptor beta chain sequence. The antigen remains undetermined. The data stem from a study of shared clonotypes between healthy human individuals. Study-wide results and limits: Rarefaction indicated that sorted-subset sequencing remained incomplete although depth was large.

Sequencing used immunoSEQ multiplex PCR; TCRdb keeps in-frame clones, though not all of them. This sample has about a million clones; about 75% occur once, and the top ten carry approximately 1.3%. There were only Caucasian adults among the donors, and all lived in Nashville, Tennessee. The sequencing sample was made of memory CD4+ T cells sorted from blood. Described subset: CD45RA-negative fraction. The TCR comes from a man aged 18 to 29 in good health.

The CDR3, as DNA: TGTGCCAGCGGTATAGTGGGGATTGAAGCTTTCTTT. It is translated as CASGIVGIEAFF. The V call is TRBV2, the J call TRBJ1-1; D is uncertain. The germline CDR1 and CDR2 sequences are SNHLY and FYNNEI. Trimming pared 8 bases from V and 7 bases from J, leaving 14 bases between. CDR3 length: 12 residues.